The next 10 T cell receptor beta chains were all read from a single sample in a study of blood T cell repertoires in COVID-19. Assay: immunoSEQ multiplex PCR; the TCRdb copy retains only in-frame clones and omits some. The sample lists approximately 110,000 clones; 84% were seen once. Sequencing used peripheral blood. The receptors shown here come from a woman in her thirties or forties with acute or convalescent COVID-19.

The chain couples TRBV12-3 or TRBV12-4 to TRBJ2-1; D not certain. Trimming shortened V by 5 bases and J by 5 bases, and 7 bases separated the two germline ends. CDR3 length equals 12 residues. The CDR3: CASSRHNNEQFF. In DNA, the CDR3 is TGTGCCAGCAGTCGCCACAACAATGAGCAGTTCTTC.

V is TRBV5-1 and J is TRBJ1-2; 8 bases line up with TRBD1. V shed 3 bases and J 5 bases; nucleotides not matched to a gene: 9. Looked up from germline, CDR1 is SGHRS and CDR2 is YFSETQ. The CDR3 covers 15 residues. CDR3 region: CASSSGTGLRYGYTF. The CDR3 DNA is TGCGCCAGCAGCTCGGGGACAGGACTACGGTATGGCTACACCTTC. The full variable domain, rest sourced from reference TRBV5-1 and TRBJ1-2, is KAGVTQTPRYLIKTRGQQVTLSCSPISGHRSVSWYQQTPGQGLQFLFEYFSETQRNKGNFPGRFSGRQFSNSRSEMNVSTLELGDSALYLCASSSGTGLRYGYTFGSGTRLTVV.

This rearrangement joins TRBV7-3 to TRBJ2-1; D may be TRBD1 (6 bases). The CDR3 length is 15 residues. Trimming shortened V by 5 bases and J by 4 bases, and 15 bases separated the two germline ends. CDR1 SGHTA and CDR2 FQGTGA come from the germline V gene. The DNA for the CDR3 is TGTGCCAGCAGCCCCAGGGGTTCCACGTACAATGAGCAGTTCTTC. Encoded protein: CASSPRGSTYNEQFF.

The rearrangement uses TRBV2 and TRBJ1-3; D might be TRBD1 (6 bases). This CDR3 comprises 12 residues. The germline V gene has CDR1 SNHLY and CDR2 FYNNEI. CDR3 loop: CASGRGGNTIYF. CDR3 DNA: TGTGCGAGCGGCAGGGGTGGAAACACCATATATTTT.

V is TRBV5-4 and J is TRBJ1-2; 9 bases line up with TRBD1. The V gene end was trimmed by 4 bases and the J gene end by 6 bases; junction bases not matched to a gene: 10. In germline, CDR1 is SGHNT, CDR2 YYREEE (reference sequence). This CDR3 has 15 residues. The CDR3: CASSRTGGSYDGYTF. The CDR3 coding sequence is TGTGCCAGCAGCCGAACAGGGGGCAGTTATGATGGCTACACCTTC.

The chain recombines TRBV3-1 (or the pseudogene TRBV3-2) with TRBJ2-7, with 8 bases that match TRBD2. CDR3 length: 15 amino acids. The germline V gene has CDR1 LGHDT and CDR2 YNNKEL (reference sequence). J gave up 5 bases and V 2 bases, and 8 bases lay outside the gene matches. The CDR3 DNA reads TGTGCCAGCAGCCAAAGTATCCGGGGGGGAGACGAGCAGTACTTC. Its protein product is CASSQSIRGGDEQYF.

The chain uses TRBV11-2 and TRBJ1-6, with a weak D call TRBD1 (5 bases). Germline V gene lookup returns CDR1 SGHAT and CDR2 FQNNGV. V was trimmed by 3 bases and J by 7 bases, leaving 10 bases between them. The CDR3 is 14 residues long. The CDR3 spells CASSLGLENSPLHF. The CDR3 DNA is TGTGCCAGCAGCTTGGGACTGGAAAATTCACCCCTCCACTTT.

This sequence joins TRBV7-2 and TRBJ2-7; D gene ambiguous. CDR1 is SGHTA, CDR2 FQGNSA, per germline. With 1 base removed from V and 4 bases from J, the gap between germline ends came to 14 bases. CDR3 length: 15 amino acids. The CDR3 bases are TGTGCCAGCAGCTTAGATCGAATGACATCATACGAGCAGTACTTC. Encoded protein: CASSLDRMTSYEQYF.

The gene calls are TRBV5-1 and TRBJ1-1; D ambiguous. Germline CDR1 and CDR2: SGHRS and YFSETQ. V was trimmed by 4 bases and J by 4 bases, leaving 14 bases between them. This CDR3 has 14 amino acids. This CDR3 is CASSLNLATTEAFF. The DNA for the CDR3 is TGCGCCAGCAGCCTCAACTTAGCAACCACTGAAGCTTTCTTT.

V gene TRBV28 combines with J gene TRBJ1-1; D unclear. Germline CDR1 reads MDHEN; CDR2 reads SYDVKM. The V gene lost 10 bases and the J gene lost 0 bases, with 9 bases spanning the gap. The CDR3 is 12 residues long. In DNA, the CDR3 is TGTGCCATCGGGGATATGAACACTGAAGCTTTCTTT. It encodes CAIGDMNTEAFF. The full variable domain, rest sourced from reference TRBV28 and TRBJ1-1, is DVKVTQSSRYLVKRTGEKVFLECVQDMDHENMFWYRQDPGLGLRLIYFSYDVKMKEKGDIPEGYSVSREKKERFSLILESASTNQTSMYLCAIGDMNTEAFFGQGTRLTVV.